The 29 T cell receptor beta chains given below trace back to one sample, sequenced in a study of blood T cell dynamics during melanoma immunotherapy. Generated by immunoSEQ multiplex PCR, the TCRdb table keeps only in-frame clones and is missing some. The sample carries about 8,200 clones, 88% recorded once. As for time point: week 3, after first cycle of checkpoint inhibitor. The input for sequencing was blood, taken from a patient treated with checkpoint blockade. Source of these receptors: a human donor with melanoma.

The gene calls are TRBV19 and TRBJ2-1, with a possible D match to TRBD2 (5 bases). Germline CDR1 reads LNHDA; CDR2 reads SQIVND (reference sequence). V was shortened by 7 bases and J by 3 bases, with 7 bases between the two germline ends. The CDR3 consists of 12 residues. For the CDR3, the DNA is TGTGCCAGTAACGAGGGCTACAATGAGCAGTTCTTC. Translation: CASNEGYNEQFF.

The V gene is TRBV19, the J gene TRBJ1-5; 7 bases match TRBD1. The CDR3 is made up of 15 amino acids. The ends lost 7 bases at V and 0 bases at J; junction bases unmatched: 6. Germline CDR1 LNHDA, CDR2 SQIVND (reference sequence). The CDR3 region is CASTGTVYSNQPQHF. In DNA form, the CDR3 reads TGTGCCAGTACAGGGACAGTTTATAGCAATCAGCCCCAGCATTTT.

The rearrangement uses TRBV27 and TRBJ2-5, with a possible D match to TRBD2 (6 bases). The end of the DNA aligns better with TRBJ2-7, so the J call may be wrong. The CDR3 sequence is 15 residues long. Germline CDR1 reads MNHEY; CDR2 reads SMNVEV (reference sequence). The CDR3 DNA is TGTGCCAGCAGTTTGGAGCTAGCGAGCTCCTACGAGCAGTACTTC. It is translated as CASSLELASSYEQYF.

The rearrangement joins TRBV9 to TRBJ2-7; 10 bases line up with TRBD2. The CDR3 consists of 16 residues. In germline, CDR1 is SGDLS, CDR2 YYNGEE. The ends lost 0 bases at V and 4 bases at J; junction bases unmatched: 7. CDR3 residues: CASSVGGAGGAYEQYF. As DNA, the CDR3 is TGTGCCAGCAGCGTAGGGGGAGCGGGAGGGGCGTACGAGCAGTACTTC.

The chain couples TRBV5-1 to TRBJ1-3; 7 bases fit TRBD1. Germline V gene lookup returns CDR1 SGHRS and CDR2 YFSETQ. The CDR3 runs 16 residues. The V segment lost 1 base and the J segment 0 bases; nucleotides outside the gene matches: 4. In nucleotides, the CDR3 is TGCGCCAGCAGCTTGACAGGGGTCAACTCTGGAAACACCATATATTTT. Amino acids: CASSLTGVNSGNTIYF.

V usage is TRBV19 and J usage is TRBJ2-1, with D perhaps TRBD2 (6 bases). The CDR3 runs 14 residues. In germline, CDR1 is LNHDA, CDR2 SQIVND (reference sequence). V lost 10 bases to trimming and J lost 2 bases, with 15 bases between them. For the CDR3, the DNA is TGTGCCACTCTAGCCCCGGGAGCCTACAATGAGCAGTTCTTC. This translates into CATLAPGAYNEQFF. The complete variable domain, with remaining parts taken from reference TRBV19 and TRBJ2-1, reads DGGITQSPKYLFRKEGQNVTLSCEQNLNHDAMYWYRQDPGQGLRLIYYSQIVNDFQKGDIAEGYSVSREKKESFPLTVTSAQKNPTAFYLCATLAPGAYNEQFFGPGTRLTVL.

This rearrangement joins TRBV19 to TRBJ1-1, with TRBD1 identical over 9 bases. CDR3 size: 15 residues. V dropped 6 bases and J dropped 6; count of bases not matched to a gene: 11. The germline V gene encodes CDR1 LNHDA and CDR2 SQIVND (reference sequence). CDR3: CASRTVGQGFPEAFF. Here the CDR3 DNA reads TGTGCCAGTAGAACCGTCGGACAGGGGTTCCCTGAAGCTTTCTTT.

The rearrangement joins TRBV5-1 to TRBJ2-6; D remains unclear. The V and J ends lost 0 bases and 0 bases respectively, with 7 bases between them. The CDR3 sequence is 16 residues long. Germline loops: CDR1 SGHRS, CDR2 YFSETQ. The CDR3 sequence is CASSLGYISGANVLTF. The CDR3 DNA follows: TGCGCCAGCAGCTTGGGCTATATCTCTGGGGCCAACGTCCTGACTTTC.

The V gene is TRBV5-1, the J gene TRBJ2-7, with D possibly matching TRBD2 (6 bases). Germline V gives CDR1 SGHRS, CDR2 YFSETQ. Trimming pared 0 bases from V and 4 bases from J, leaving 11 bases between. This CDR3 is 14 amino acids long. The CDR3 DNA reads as TGCGCCAGCAGCTTGGATCGCCGGGGGTACGAGCAGTACTTC. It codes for CASSLDRRGYEQYF. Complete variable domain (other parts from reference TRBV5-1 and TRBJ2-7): KAGVTQTPRYLIKTRGQQVTLSCSPISGHRSVSWYQQTPGQGLQFLFEYFSETQRNKGNFPGRFSGRQFSNSRSEMNVSTLELGDSALYLCASSLDRRGYEQYFGPGTRLTVT.

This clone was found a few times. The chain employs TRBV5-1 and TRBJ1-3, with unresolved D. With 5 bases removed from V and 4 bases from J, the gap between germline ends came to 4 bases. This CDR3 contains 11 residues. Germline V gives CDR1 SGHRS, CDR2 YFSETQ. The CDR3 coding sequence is TGCGCCAGCAGAGGAGGAAACACCATATATTTT. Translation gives CASRGGNTIYF.

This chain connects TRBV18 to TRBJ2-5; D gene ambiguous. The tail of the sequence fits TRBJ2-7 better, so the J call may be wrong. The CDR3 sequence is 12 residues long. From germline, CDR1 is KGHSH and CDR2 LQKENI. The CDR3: CASSLPSYEQYF. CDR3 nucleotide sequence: TGTGCCAGCTCTCTCCCCTCCTACGAGCAGTACTTC.

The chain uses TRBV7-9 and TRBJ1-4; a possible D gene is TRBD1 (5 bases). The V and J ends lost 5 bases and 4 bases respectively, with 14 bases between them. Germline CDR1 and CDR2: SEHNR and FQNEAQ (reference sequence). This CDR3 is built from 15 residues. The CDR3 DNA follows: TGTGCCAGCAGCCCTAGGGGCAGGGATAATGAAAAACTGTTTTTT. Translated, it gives CASSPRGRDNEKLFF.

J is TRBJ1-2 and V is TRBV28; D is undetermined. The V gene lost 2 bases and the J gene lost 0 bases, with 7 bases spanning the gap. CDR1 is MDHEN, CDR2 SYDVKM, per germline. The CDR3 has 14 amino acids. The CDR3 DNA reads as TGTGCCAGCAGTTTACAGGCCCCTAACTATGGCTACACCTTC. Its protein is CASSLQAPNYGYTF.

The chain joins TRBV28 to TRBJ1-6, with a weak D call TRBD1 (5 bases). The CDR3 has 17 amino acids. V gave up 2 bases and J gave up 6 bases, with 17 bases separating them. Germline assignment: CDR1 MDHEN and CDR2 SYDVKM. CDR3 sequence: CASSLLPNRYPNSPLHF. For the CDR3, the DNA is TGTGCCAGCAGTTTACTCCCAAACAGGTACCCTAATTCACCCCTCCACTTT.

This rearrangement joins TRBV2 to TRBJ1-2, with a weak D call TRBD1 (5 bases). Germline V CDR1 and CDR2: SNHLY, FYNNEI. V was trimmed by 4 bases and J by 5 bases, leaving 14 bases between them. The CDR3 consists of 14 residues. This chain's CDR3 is CASSGQGGWYGYTF. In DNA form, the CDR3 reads TGTGCCAGCAGTGGGCAGGGCGGGTGGTATGGCTACACCTTC.

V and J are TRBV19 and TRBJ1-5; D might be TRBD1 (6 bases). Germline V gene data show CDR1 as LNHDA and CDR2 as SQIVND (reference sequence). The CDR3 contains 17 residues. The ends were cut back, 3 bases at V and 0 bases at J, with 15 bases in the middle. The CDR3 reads CASSIKAGAYSNQPQHF. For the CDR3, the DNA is TGTGCCAGTAGTATCAAGGCAGGGGCCTATAGCAATCAGCCCCAGCATTTT.

The CDR3 sequence: CASSQGLEAAGEQYF. In DNA, the CDR3 is TGCGCCAGCAGCCAAGGGTTGGAGGCAGCGGGGGAGCAGTACTTC. This chain uses TRBV4-1 with TRBJ2-7; TRBD2 aligns across 7 bases. With 1 base clipped from V and 7 bases from J, the junction kept 10 bases outside the gene matches. The CDR3 extends over 15 amino acids. Germline V lookup: CDR1 MGHRA, CDR2 YSYEKL.

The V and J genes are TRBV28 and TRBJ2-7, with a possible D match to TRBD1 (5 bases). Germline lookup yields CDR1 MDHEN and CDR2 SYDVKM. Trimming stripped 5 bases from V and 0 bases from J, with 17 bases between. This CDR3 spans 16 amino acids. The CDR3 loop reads CASSQTSGLTSYEQYF. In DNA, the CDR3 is TGTGCCAGCAGTCAAACCTCAGGGCTAACCTCCTACGAGCAGTACTTC.

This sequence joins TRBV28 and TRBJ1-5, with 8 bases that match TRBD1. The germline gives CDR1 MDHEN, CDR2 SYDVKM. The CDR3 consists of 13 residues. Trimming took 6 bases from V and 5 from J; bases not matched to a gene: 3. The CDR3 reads CASSDRGDQPQHF. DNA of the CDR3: TGTGCCAGCAGCGACAGGGGAGATCAGCCCCAGCATTTT. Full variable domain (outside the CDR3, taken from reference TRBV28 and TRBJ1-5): DVKVTQSSRYLVKRTGEKVFLECVQDMDHENMFWYRQDPGLGLRLIYFSYDVKMKEKGDIPEGYSVSREKKERFSLILESASTNQTSMYLCASSDRGDQPQHFGDGTRLSIL.

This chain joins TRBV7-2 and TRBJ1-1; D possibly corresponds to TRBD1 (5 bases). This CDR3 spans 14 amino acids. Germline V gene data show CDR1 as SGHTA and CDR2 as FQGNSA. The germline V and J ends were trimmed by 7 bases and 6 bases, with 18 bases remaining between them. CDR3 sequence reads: CASTLSFVGAEAFF. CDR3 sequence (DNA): TGTGCCAGCACGCTTTCATTCGTGGGGGCTGAAGCTTTCTTT.

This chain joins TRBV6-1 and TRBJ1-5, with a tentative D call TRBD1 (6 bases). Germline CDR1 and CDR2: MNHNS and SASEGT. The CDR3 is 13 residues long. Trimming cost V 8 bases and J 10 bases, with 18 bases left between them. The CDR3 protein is CASSTDRPDPQHF. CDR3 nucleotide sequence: TGTGCCAGCTCTACTGACAGGCCGGACCCCCAGCATTTT.

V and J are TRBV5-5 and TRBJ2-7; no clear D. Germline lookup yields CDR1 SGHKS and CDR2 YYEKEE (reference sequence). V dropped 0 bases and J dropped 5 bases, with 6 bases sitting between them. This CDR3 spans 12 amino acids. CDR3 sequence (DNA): TGTGCCAGCAGCTTGGTGGGCAACGAGCAGTACTTC. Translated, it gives CASSLVGNEQYF.

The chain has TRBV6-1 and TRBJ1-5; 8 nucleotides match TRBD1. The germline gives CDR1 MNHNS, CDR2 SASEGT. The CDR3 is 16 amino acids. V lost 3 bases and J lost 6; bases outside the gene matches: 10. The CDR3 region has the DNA TGTGCCAGCAGTGACGCGGACAGGGATTATGTTCAGCCCCAGCATTTT. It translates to CASSDADRDYVQPQHF.

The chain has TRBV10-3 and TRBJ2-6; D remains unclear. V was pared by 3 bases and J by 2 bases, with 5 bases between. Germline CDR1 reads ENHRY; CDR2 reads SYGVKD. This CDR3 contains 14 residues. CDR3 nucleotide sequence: TGTGCCATCAGTGACCGGGCTGGGGCCAACGTCCTGACTTTC. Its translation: CAISDRAGANVLTF.

The CDR3 region has the DNA TGTGCCAGCAGTTCCCCCCTGGGAAGGGAAGCTTTCTTT. Translating it yields CASSSPLGREAFF. The V call is TRBV6-5, the J call TRBJ1-1; D unclear. V shed 4 bases and J shed 8 bases, with 14 bases lying between them. From germline, CDR1 is MNHEY and CDR2 SVGAGI. This CDR3 spans 13 amino acids.

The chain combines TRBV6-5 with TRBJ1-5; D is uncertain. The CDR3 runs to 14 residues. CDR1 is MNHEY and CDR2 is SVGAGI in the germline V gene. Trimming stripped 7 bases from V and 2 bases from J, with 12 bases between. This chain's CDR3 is CASMEAGGNQPQHF. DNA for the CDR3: TGTGCCAGCATGGAGGCTGGGGGCAATCAGCCCCAGCATTTT.

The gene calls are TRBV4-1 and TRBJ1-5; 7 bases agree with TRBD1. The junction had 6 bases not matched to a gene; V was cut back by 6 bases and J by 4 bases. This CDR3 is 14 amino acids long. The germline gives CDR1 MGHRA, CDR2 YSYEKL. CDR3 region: CASRPPGGNQPQHF. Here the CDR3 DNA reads TGCGCCAGCAGGCCCCCAGGGGGGAATCAGCCCCAGCATTTT.

The CDR3 spells CASSPINDIMNTEAFF. In DNA, the CDR3 is TGTGCCAGCAGCCCCATAAATGACATCATGAACACTGAAGCTTTCTTT. The rearrangement uses TRBV5-4 and TRBJ1-1; D not resolved. This CDR3 has 16 residues. CDR1 SGHNT and CDR2 YYREEE come from the germline V gene (reference sequence). The V end was cut by 4 bases, the J end by 0 bases, with 16 bases between.

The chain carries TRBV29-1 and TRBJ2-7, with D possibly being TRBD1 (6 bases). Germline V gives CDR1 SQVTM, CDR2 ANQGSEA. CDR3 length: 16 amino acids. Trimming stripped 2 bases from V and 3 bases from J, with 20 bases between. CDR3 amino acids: CSVEIRVGTRRYEQYF. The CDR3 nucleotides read TGCAGCGTTGAAATCCGGGTTGGGACACGGCGCTACGAGCAGTACTTC.